This T cell receptor (beta chain) was captured in a study of cytomegalovirus exposure and HLA in healthy donors. About the research overall: Counted in an early data release were 85 million or so unique TCRs from HLA-typed donors.

CDR1 and CDR2 (germline): SGHNT, YENEEA. CDR3 size: 15 residues. Study conclusions and caveats: The number of N-insertions in an Asian-associated ancestry cluster was reportedly below the 666-donor mean in a later analysis. A later analysis found that most CMV-associated TCR beta chains appeared HLA-restricted.

About this clone itself: Its antigen remains unidentified.

Amplification used 60 Vbeta primers and 13 Jbeta primers. Only in-frame clones appear in the TCRdb table, and some are missing; sequencing was by immunoSEQ multiplex PCR. This sample carries 150,000 to 200,000 clones, around three quarters of them seen once, and the ten largest clones take under 2%. This TCR was recovered from a young man in good health and CMV-seronegative. Sequencing input: PBMCs. The chain employs TRBV11-3 and TRBJ2-5, with a possible D match to TRBD2 (6 bases). The last part of the DNA fits TRBJ2-7 better; the J call may be wrong. CDR3 residues: CASSFRGSGPYEQYF. The CDR3 nucleotides read TGTGCCAGCAGCTTTCGAGGTAGCGGTCCCTACGAGCAGTACTTC.